In its sample, the clone carrying this T cell receptor (beta chain) was seen a few times. TCRB transcripts that were expressed got sequenced, as all of the isolated RNA had been reverse transcribed. Libraries were prepared by immunoSEQ multiplex PCR; TCRdb keeps only in-frame clonotypes and omits some of them. The profile shows about 130,000 clones, about 9.2% of them singletons. This specimen belongs to a study of beta chain features in type 1 diabetes. CDR3 length equals 16 residues. V lost 2 bases, J lost 7 bases, and 15 bases lay in between. Per germline, CDR1 SGHTA and CDR2 FQGNSA. Sequencing used central memory CD4+ T cells from blood. This chain joins TRBV7-2 and TRBJ1-6; a weak D match, TRBD1 (5 bases). The receptor comes from a man between 18 and 35 years old in good health. The CDR3 DNA reads TGTGCCAGCAGCTTATTCATGGACAAGAGGAATTCACCCCTCCACTTT. Residues: CASSLFMDKRNSPLHF. Together with reference TRBV7-2 and TRBJ1-6, the CDR3 gives the full variable domain: GAGVSQSPSNKVTEKGKDVELRCDPISGHTALYWYRQSLGQGLEFLIYFQGNSAPDKSGLPSDRFSAERTGGSVSTLTIQRTQQEDSAVYLCASSLFMDKRNSPLHFGNGTRLTVT.